This T cell receptor (beta chain) originates from a study of vaccination effects on CD4 cells after COVID-19. About the study: Participants received two doses of either the BNT162b2 or mRNA-1273 vaccine.

ViraFEST used viral peptide pools to expand antigen-specific CD4+ T cells before sequencing. CD4+ T cells were isolated after 10 days of culture. The healthy vaccine recipients, who had no prior SARS-CoV-2 infection, showed negative nucleocapsid antibodies. For each well, a few million PBMC were cultured with 8.5 to 10 IU/ml IL-2 and about 9.1 ug/ml peptides. This table comes from immunoSEQ multiplex PCR, and its TCRdb copy is limited to in-frame clones, with some not included. The sample lists under 45,000 clones; under 85% were seen once. Trimming left V 2 bases short and J 0 bases short, with 10 bases between. The CDR3 length is 15 residues. Germline V lookup: CDR1 SNHLY, CDR2 FYNNEI. As for this clone: Its matching antigen is unknown.

The chain employs TRBV2 and TRBJ1-2; D gene uncertain. The TCR was taken from a human donor who received a COVID-19 vaccine. This sample comprised CD4+ T cells from PBMCs cultured with HCoV-NL63 spike peptides, obtained before COVID-19 vaccination. Here the CDR3 reads CASSESGLANYGYTF. CDR3 coding DNA: TGTGCCAGCAGTGAATCGGGTTTAGCTAACTATGGCTACACCTTC.